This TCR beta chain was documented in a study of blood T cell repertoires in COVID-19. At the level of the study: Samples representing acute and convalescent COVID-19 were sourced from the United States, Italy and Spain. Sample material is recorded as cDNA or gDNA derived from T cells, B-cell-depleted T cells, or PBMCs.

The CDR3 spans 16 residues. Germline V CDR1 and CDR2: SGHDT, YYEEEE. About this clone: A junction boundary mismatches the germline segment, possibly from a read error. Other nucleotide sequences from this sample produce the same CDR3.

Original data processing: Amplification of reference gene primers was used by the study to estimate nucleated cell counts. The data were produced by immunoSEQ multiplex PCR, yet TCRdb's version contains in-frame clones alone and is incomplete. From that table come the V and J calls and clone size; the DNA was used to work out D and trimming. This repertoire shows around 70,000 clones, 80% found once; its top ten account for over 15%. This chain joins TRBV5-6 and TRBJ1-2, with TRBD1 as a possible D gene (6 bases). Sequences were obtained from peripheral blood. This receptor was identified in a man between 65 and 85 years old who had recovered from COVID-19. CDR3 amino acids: CASSGGAGRVNYGYTF. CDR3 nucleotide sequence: TGCGCCAGCAGCGGGGGGGCAGGACGGGTAAACTATGGCTACACCTTC.